This T cell receptor beta chain came from a study of blood T cell repertoires in COVID-19. For the study at large: Collection of acute and convalescent COVID-19 samples took place in the United States, Italy and Spain. In each case, the material was cDNA or gDNA derived from T cells, B-cell-depleted T cells, or PBMCs.

CDR1 is SEHNR and CDR2 is FQNEAQ in the germline V gene (reference sequence). This CDR3 comprises 13 residues. V lost 5 bases and J lost 8; bases outside the gene matches: 5. Methods used by the authors: For nucleated cells, counts were estimated from reference gene primer amplification. TCRdb keeps only in-frame clones here, not all; method: immunoSEQ multiplex PCR. V, J and clone size derive from that table, while D and trimming were established from the DNA sequence. This sample yields more than 100,000 clones, of which over 75% are seen a single time; roughly 6% belongs to the top ten. Material for sequencing was peripheral blood. The chain recombines TRBV7-9 with TRBJ2-1, with 8 bases lining up with TRBD1. This clonotype was sampled from a human donor in a cohort sampled during active COVID-19. The CDR3 DNA follows: TGTGCCAGCAGCCAGACAGGGGTTGATGAGCAGTTCTTC. This encodes CASSQTGVDEQFF.